Listed here are 9 T cell receptor beta chains from one sample, sequenced in a study of Ad26.COV2.S vaccination and SARS-CoV-2 variants. The treatment here: about 20 received Ad26.COV2.S at low or high dose, single or two shots; 5 received placebo; per-sample allocation not given. Repertoires come from day 63 after the first vaccine or placebo injection. This table comes from immunoSEQ multiplex PCR, and its TCRdb copy is limited to in-frame clones, with some not included. The table shows about 370,000 clones, with 75% to 90% occurring only once. The sequenced sample was peripheral blood, obtained in a trial of Ad26.COV2.S vaccine versus placebo. The origin of the receptors is a person between 18 and 65 years old who received the Ad26.COV2.S COVID-19 vaccine or a placebo.

V is TRBV20-1 and J is TRBJ2-1; D possibly corresponds to TRBD1 (5 bases). The CDR3 totals 14 residues. Between the trimmed V and J ends, which lost 3 bases and 10 bases, there was a span of 19 bases. Germline lookup yields CDR1 DFQATT and CDR2 SNEGSKA (reference sequence). The CDR3 reads CSASRPIGAREQFF. The CDR3 DNA follows: TGCAGTGCTAGTAGGCCCATAGGGGCCCGGGAGCAGTTCTTC.

With regard to this clone: This sample also contains other DNA sequences that code for the same CDR3. The chain joins TRBV2 to TRBJ2-7, with unresolved D. The CDR3 contains 13 residues. Germline assignment: CDR1 SNHLY and CDR2 FYNNEI. Trimming took 6 bases from V and 2 from J, leaving 11 bases between them. CDR3 coding DNA: TGTGCCAGCAGGTCGGGCGGTCCCTACGAGCAGTACTTC. Protein: CASRSGGPYEQYF.

CDR3 sequence reads: CASSLSGLHSAEQFF. In DNA, the CDR3 is TGTGCCAGCAGTTTATCGGGACTACACTCTGCGGAGCAGTTCTTC. This chain links TRBV27 with TRBJ2-1; 7 positions agree with TRBD2. The germline V gene has CDR1 MNHEY and CDR2 SMNVEV (reference sequence). CDR3 length equals 15 residues. V dropped 0 bases and J dropped 10; count of bases not matched to a gene: 9.

The chain links TRBV5-4 to TRBJ2-2; D is undetermined. The V end lost 1 base, the J end lost 4 bases, and 11 bases lay between the germline ends. Germline CDR1 is SGHNT and CDR2 is YYREEE (reference sequence). The CDR3 has 15 residues. CDR3 in DNA: TGTGCCAGCAGCTTGTCTGGTCCGGGCACCGGGGAGCTGTTTTTT. Residues: CASSLSGPGTGELFF.

J is TRBJ2-7 and V is TRBV4-1; D may be TRBD1 (5 bases). This CDR3 has 13 amino acids. V lost 3 bases and J 3 bases, leaving 9 bases between the germline ends. CDR1 is MGHRA, CDR2 YSYEKL, per germline. CDR3 amino acids: CASSQTDLYEQYF. The CDR3 nucleotides are TGCGCCAGCAGCCAGACAGATCTCTACGAGCAGTACTTC.

The CDR3 protein is CASTRAAGTGELFF. In DNA, the CDR3 is TGTGCCAGTACCCGAGCGGCGGGCACCGGGGAGCTGTTTTTT. The chain combines TRBV19 with TRBJ2-2; possibly TRBD2 for D (5 bases). The CDR3 is made up of 14 amino acids. Between the trimmed V and J ends, which lost 7 bases and 4 bases, there was a span of 13 bases. Germline CDR1 reads LNHDA; CDR2 reads SQIVND (reference sequence). Based on the CDR3 plus reference TRBV19 and TRBJ2-2, the full variable domain is DGGITQSPKYLFRKEGQNVTLSCEQNLNHDAMYWYRQDPGQGLRLIYYSQIVNDFQKGDIAEGYSVSREKKESFPLTVTSAQKNPTAFYLCASTRAAGTGELFFGEGSRLTVL.

This clone was observed a handful of times. V gene TRBV10-2 combines with J gene TRBJ1-1; D call uncertain. With 3 bases removed from V and 1 base from J, the gap between germline ends came to 9 bases. The CDR3 has 14 amino acids. CDR1 is WSHSY and CDR2 is SAAADI in the germline V gene. CDR3 residues: CASSEAAENTEAFF. Written as DNA, the CDR3 is TGCGCCAGCAGTGAAGCTGCTGAGAACACTGAAGCTTTCTTT.

V and J are TRBV10-1 and TRBJ2-5; D assignment may be TRBD1 or TRBD2 (5 bases each). V was clipped by 0 bases and J by 5 bases, with 13 bases between them. The CDR3 is made up of 15 amino acids. Germline V gene lookup returns CDR1 WNHNN and CDR2 SYGVQD (reference sequence). The CDR3, as DNA: TGCGCCAGCAGTGAGTCGTTACTGGGGACGGAGACCCAGTACTTC. It codes for CASSESLLGTETQYF.

V is TRBV2 and J is TRBJ2-1, with TRBD2 matching 8 bases. CDR1 and CDR2 (germline): SNHLY, FYNNEI. The junction had 6 bases not matched to a gene; V was cut back by 5 bases and J by 6 bases. The CDR3 is 14 residues long. The CDR3 region has the DNA TGTGCCAGCAGTCCCCAGCGGGGGTTCAATGAGCAGTTCTTC. It yields the protein CASSPQRGFNEQFF.